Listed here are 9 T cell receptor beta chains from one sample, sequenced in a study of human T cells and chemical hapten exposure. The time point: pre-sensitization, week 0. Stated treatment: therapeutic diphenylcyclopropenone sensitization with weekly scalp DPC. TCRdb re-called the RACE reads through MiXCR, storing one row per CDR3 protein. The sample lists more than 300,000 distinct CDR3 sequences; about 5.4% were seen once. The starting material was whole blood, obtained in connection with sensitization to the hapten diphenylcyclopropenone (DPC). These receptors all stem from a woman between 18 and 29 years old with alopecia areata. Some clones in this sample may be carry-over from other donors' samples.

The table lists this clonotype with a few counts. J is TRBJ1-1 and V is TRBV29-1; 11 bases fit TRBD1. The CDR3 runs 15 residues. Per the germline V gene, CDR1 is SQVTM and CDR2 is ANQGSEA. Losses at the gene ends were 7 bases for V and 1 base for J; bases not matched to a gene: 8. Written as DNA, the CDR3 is TGCAGCGCCCGGACAGGGGGCCTTTCGAACACTGAAGCTTTCTTT. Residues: CSARTGGLSNTEAFF.

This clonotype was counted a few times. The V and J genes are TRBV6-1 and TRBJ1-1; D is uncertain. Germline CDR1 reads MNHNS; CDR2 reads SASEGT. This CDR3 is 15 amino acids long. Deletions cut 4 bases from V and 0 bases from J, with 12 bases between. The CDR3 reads CASSVRHEMNTEAFF. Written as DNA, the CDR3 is TGTGCCAGCAGTGTCCGGCACGAAATGAACACTGAAGCTTTCTTT.

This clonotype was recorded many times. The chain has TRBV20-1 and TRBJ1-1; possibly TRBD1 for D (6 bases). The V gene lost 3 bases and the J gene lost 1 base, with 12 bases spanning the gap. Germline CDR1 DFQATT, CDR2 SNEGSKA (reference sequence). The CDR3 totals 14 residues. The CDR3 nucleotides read TGCAGTGCTAGTGGGGACACTTGGAACACTGAAGCTTTCTTT. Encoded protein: CSASGDTWNTEAFF.

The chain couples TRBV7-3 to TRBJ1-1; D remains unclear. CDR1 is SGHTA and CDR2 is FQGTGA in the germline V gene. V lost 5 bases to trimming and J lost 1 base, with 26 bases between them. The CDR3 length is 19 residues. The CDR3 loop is CASSPLHLEAGLRNTEAFF. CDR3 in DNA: TGTGCCAGCAGCCCCCTCCACCTAGAGGCCGGCCTACGGAACACTGAAGCTTTCTTT.

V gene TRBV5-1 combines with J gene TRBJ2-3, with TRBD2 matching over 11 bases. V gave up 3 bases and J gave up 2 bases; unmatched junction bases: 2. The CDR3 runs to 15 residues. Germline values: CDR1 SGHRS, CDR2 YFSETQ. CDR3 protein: CASSSSGGPTDTQYF. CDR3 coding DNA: TGCGCCAGCAGCTCTAGCGGGGGGCCCACAGATACGCAGTATTTT.

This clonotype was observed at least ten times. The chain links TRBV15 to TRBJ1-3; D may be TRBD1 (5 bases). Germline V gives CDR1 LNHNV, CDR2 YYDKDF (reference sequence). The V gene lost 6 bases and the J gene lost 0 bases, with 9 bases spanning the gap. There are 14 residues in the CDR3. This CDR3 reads CATSGANSGNTIYF. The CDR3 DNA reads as TGTGCCACCAGTGGGGCGAACTCTGGAAACACCATATATTTT.

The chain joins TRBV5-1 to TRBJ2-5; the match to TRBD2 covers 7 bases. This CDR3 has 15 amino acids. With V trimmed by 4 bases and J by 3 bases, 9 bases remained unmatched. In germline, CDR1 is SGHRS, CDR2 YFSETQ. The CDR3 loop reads CASSVELAAKETQYF. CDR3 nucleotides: TGCGCCAGCAGCGTTGAGCTAGCGGCAAAAGAGACCCAGTACTTC.

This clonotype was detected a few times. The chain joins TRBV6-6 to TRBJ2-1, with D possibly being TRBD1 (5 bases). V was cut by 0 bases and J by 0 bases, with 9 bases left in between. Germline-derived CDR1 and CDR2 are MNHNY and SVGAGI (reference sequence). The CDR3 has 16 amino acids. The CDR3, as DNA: TGTGCCAGCAGTTACTCGGACATTAGCTCCTACAATGAGCAGTTCTTC. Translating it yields CASSYSDISSYNEQFF.

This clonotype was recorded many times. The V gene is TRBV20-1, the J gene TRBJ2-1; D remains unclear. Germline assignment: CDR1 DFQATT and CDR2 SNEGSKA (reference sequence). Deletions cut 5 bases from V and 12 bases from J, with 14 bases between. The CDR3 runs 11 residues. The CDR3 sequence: CSASPQLGQFF. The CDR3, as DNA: TGCAGTGCTTCCCCCCAATTGGGGCAGTTCTTC.